The sequence of this T cell receptor (beta chain) was determined in a study of T cell responses to AZD1222 COVID-19 vaccine (dated by TCRdb to about 2021). In terms of the full investigation: AZD1222 recipients given second doses at about 4 weeks or at about 12 weeks were pooled, since spike-specific TCR depth and breadth were not found to differ between the two schedules. TCR sequencing covered 233 trial participants: approximately 200 given two doses of AZD1222 and about 26 given two doses of MenACWY control vaccine. Trial participants were enrolled by age into 18-55, 56-69 and 70-plus year subgroups, with 148, 28 and 57 TCR-sequenced participants respectively.

The CDR3 regions of human TCRbeta chains were subjected to immunosequencing. On the authors' methods: TCRs in the repertoires were matched against a reference library of SARS-CoV-2-specific TCRs that had been generated with the MIRA antigen-specificity platform. Breadth meant the fraction of unique TCRs that were SARS-CoV-2-associated, whereas depth meant the fraction of total T cells that were SARS-CoV-2-associated. Using the MIRA data, each spike-specific TCR was mapped to the spike region that the TCR reacts to and placed in a CD4 or CD8 class. Log10-transformed breadth and depth values were compared by one-way ANOVA with Sidak's multiple comparisons tests. As stored in TCRdb, this immuneACCESS dataset retains in-frame rearrangements with V and J assigned. A fraction of the clones does not appear; measured against another copy, unresolved V genes explain less than half of the discrepancy, and the remainder lacks a known reason. V and J calls and clone size are copied from that table; D and trimming were computed from the DNA. The table for this sample lists 150,000 to 200,000 clones; about nine tenths of them were counted only once. The ten largest make up 1.1% to 1.5% of the sample.

The research as a whole found: Only five or six AZD1222 recipients were SARS-CoV-2 seropositive at baseline, limiting conclusions about previously exposed vaccinees. Because no day 14 peak-response samples were available, the repertoires could be characterized only after the peak T cell response. Most participants were white British and females outnumbered males, and the authors suggested that clonal diversity may have been underestimated. Reportedly, close to half of the unique spike-specific TCRs recognized epitopes lying outside the regions that are mutated in the B.1.351 and B.1.1.7 variants. CD4 TCRs associated with the vaccine covered the entire spike protein, and the dominant responses were in regions 160-218 and 743-854. Spike-specific TCR breadth and depth rose significantly after two AZD1222 doses compared with day 0 and with MenACWY recipients. In the small 56-69-year group, the increase in depth fell short of significance, most likely because of low power.

The time point label here, explained by the study, means: baseline before first vaccination. Vaccinee samples were obtained from the UK trials COV001 and COV002, which included a single-blind randomized controlled phase 2/3 trial of AZD1222 (ChAdOx1 nCoV-19) in healthy adults. For TCRbeta chain sequencing, PBMC samples were collected from trial participants at day 0 and at day 28 after the second dose. About this clone itself: The target of this receptor is not known. No base-level quality is on record; no much larger clone is a single base apart.

The CDR1 and CDR2 encoded by the germline V gene are MRHNA and SNTAGT. There are 15 amino acids in the CDR3, from cysteine to phenylalanine inclusive. Just CDR3 DNA is preserved here, 45 bases in frame from base 1. The V and J ends are trimmed by 3 bases and 2 bases, leaving 14 bases between them. The receptor's source is an adult in good health. This chain joins TRBV6-4 to TRBJ2-7; TRBD2 is a weak D gene call, 5 bases matching. The sample in question was peripheral blood, obtained on day 0 of AZD1222 vaccination. CDR3 reads: CASSEYVAPTYEQYF. The DNA is as follows: TGTGCCAGCAGTGAGTATGTAGCGCCGACCTACGAGCAGTACTTC.